The 18 T cell receptor beta chains given below trace back to one sample, sequenced in a study of blood T cell repertoires in COVID-19. This table comes from immunoSEQ multiplex PCR, and its TCRdb copy is limited to in-frame clones, with some not included. The profile shows some 290,000 clones, 89% of them singletons. The sequencing sample was made of PBMCs or T cells enriched from blood (not recorded which). These receptors all stem from a woman in her twenties or thirties who had recovered from COVID-19.

The chain recombines TRBV28 with TRBJ1-1; the D is unclear. Trimming pared 2 bases from V and 7 bases from J, leaving 17 bases between. This CDR3 is 15 amino acids long. Germline CDR1 MDHEN, CDR2 SYDVKM. The CDR3 is CASSLKPEGRVEAFF. Written as DNA, the CDR3 is TGTGCCAGCAGTTTAAAACCGGAAGGCCGGGTTGAAGCTTTCTTT.

V gene TRBV10-3 combines with J gene TRBJ2-1; a weak D match, TRBD1 (6 bases). V shed 2 bases and J shed 4 bases, with 12 bases lying between them. CDR3 length: 15 amino acids. Germline CDR1 and CDR2: ENHRY and SYGVKD. CDR3 sequence: CAISEGKGQYNEQFF. For the CDR3, the DNA is TGTGCCATCAGTGAGGGAAAAGGACAGTACAATGAGCAGTTCTTC.

A single count supports this clone. The rearrangement links TRBV10-1 to TRBJ2-1; 14 bases align to TRBD2. The CDR3 spans 18 residues. J lost 6 bases, V lost 8 bases, and 15 bases had no gene match. CDR1 is WNHNN and CDR2 is SYGVQD in the germline V gene (reference sequence). As DNA, the CDR3 is TGCGCCAGCGGGCCGATCGGGACTAGCGGGAGCCTCTTCAATGAGCAGTTCTTC. Amino acids: CASGPIGTSGSLFNEQFF.

The DNA of the CDR3 is TGTGCCAGCTCACCACAGGGACAGGGGGCGAGTCAGCCCCAGCATTTT. Protein sequence: CASSPQGQGASQPQHF. The genes are TRBV18 and TRBJ1-5, with 12 bases matching TRBD1. Germline CDR1 KGHSH, CDR2 LQKENI. Trimming at V came to 1 base and at J to 6 bases, leaving 4 bases not matched to a gene. CDR3 length: 16 amino acids.

The chain is built from TRBV7-3 and TRBJ1-6; D remains ambiguous. V lost 1 base and J lost 7, with 8 bases in between. The CDR3 contains 14 residues. The germline CDR1 and CDR2 sequences are SGHTA and FQGTGA. The chain's CDR3 is CASSLRGLNSPLHF. CDR3 sequence (DNA): TGTGCCAGCAGCTTAAGAGGGCTCAATTCACCCCTCCACTTT.

The chain uses TRBV5-1 and TRBJ2-5, with TRBD1 matching 7 bases. This CDR3 comprises 15 residues. J was trimmed by 2 bases and V by 4 bases; bases with no gene match: 8. Per germline, CDR1 SGHRS and CDR2 YFSETQ. For the CDR3, the DNA is TGCGCCAGCAGCCCGAACCGACAGGGACAAGAGACCCAGTACTTC. It specifies CASSPNRQGQETQYF. The variable domain in full, with the rest retrieved from reference TRBV5-1 and TRBJ2-5, is KAGVTQTPRYLIKTRGQQVTLSCSPISGHRSVSWYQQTPGQGLQFLFEYFSETQRNKGNFPGRFSGRQFSNSRSEMNVSTLELGDSALYLCASSPNRQGQETQYFGPGTRLLVL.

The DNA of the CDR3 is TGCGCCAGCAAGGAGTTTTTGAGGAGGAACACTGAAGCTTTCTTT. It yields the protein CASKEFLRRNTEAFF. The rearrangement joins TRBV10-1 to TRBJ1-1; D is unclear. V lost 7 bases to trimming and J lost 1 base, with 16 bases between them. CDR1 WNHNN and CDR2 SYGVQD come from the germline V gene (reference sequence). The CDR3 runs 15 residues.

The chain joins TRBV4-3 to TRBJ2-1, with 7 bases that match TRBD1. The CDR3 is made up of 17 amino acids. Losses at the gene ends were 0 bases for V and 3 bases for J; bases not matched to a gene: 8. The germline gives CDR1 LGHNA, CDR2 YSLEER. This chain's CDR3 is CASSQEATGAIYNEQFF. The CDR3 nucleotides read TGCGCCAGCAGCCAAGAGGCTACAGGGGCCATCTACAATGAGCAGTTCTTC.

The chain uses TRBV11-2 and TRBJ1-2, with D hard to call. CDR1 and CDR2 from the germline V gene are SGHAT and FQNNGV. Deletions cut 2 bases from V and 4 bases from J, with 26 bases between. This CDR3 is 19 amino acids long. The CDR3 region is CASSLRRVAALSGGYGYTF. The CDR3 DNA reads TGTGCCAGCAGCTTAAGACGTGTCGCAGCCCTCTCCGGAGGCTATGGCTACACCTTC. The complete variable domain, with remaining parts taken from reference TRBV11-2 and TRBJ1-2, reads EAGVAQSPRYKIIEKRQSVAFWCNPISGHATLYWYQQILGQGPKLLIQFQNNGVVDDSQLPKDRFSAERLKGVDSTLKIQPAKLEDSAVYLCASSLRRVAALSGGYGYTFGSGTRLTVV.

The chain uses TRBV27 and TRBJ2-7, with 7 bases matching TRBD2. Germline values: CDR1 MNHEY, CDR2 SMNVEV (reference sequence). V gave up 7 bases and J gave up 2 bases; unmatched junction bases: 8. This CDR3 comprises 14 residues. The CDR3 reads CASKGGSGPYEQYF. DNA for the CDR3: TGTGCCAGCAAGGGTGGTAGCGGGCCCTACGAGCAGTACTTC.

V is TRBV19 and J is TRBJ2-7; 9 bases are a match to TRBD2. There are 15 residues in the CDR3. Germline trimming cut 6 bases from V and 2 bases from J; bases unmatched to any gene: 8. Germline loops: CDR1 LNHDA, CDR2 SQIVND (reference sequence). DNA for the CDR3: TGTGCCAGTAGCTTGGGACTAGCCGTAACCTACGAGCAGTACTTC. Residues: CASSLGLAVTYEQYF.

The genes are TRBV5-1 and TRBJ2-7; maybe TRBD1 (5 bases). Germline V gene sequence: CDR1 SGHRS, CDR2 YFSETQ. V lost 6 bases and J lost 6, with 22 bases in between. The CDR3 runs to 15 residues. As DNA, the CDR3 is TGCGCCAGCAACACCCGCTCAGGCAGGGTGATCGAGCAGTACTTC. This codes for CASNTRSGRVIEQYF.

This sequence joins TRBV28 and TRBJ2-6; 7 bases are shared with TRBD1. This CDR3 region has 16 residues. Germline CDR1 and CDR2: MDHEN and SYDVKM. After removal of 7 bases from V and 2 bases from J, the junction contained 8 bases not matched to a gene. The CDR3 spells CASIERGHPGANVLTF. CDR3 nucleotide sequence: TGTGCCAGCATCGAAAGGGGGCATCCTGGGGCCAACGTCCTGACTTTC.

The chain employs TRBV6-5 and TRBJ1-6; TRBD1 matches 7 bases. The J segment lost 7 bases and the V segment lost 7 bases, leaving 10 bases of the junction unmatched. The CDR3 runs to 15 residues. Germline values: CDR1 MNHEY, CDR2 SVGAGI. CDR3 bases: TGTGCCAGCATCACACAGGGGACCATAAATTCACCCCTCCACTTT. This gives the protein CASITQGTINSPLHF.

The J gene is TRBJ2-1, the V gene TRBV3-1 (or the pseudogene TRBV3-2); 9 bases are a match to TRBD2. The junction had 9 bases not matched to a gene; V was cut back by 4 bases and J by 8 bases. Germline loops: CDR1 LGHDT, CDR2 YNNKEL (reference sequence). The CDR3 totals 15 residues. DNA for the CDR3: TGTGCCAGCAGCCTTAGACTAGCGGAGGGGGATGAGCAGTTCTTC. It encodes CASSLRLAEGDEQFF.

The J gene is TRBJ2-7, the V gene TRBV27; tentatively, D is TRBD2 (6 bases). The CDR3 runs 13 residues. Looked up from germline, CDR1 is MNHEY and CDR2 is SMNVEV (reference sequence). V dropped 3 bases and J dropped 3 bases, with 9 bases sitting between them. CDR3 in DNA: TGTGCCAGCAGTTTGGAGGAGGGCTACGAGCAGTACTTC. Translating it yields CASSLEEGYEQYF.

V is TRBV28 and J is TRBJ2-7, with a weak D call TRBD1 (6 bases). V was cut by 4 bases and J by 4 bases, with 8 bases left in between. Germline loops: CDR1 MDHEN, CDR2 SYDVKM. This CDR3 spans 12 amino acids. CDR3 in amino acids: CASSSDRYEQYF. The CDR3 region has the DNA TGTGCCAGCAGTTCCGACAGGTACGAGCAGTACTTC.

The chain joins TRBV5-1 to TRBJ2-3; 9 bases map to TRBD1. Looked up from germline, CDR1 is SGHRS and CDR2 is YFSETQ. With V trimmed by 3 bases and J by 1 base, 0 bases remained unmatched. The CDR3 has 14 residues. The CDR3 protein is CASSYRGRTDTQYF. CDR3 nucleotides: TGCGCCAGCAGCTACAGGGGGCGCACAGATACGCAGTATTTT.